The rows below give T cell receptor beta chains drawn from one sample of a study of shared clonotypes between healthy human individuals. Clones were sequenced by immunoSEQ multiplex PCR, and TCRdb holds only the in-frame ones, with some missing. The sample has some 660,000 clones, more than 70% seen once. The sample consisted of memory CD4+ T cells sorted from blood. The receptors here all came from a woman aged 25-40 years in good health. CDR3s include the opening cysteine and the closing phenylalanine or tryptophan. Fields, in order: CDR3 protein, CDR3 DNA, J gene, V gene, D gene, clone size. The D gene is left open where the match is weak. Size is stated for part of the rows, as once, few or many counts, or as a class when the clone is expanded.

cdr3_aa: CASSIEGNYGYTF
cdr3_nt: TGTGCCAGTAGTATTGAGGGGAACTATGGCTACACCTTC
j_call: TRBJ1-2
v_call: TRBV19
d_call: .
clone_size: few

cdr3_aa: CASSLAGTGNEKLFF
cdr3_nt: TGTGCCAGCAGCTTAGCGGGGACAGGGAATGAAAAACTGTTTTTT
j_call: TRBJ1-4
v_call: TRBV7-6
d_call: TRBD1
clone_size: .

cdr3_aa: CASRRLGSYEQYF
cdr3_nt: TGCGCCAGCAGAAGGTTAGGGTCCTACGAGCAGTACTTC
j_call: TRBJ2-7
v_call: TRBV5-1
d_call: .
clone_size: .

cdr3_aa: CASSLRPTGEQFF
cdr3_nt: TGCGCCAGCAGCTTGAGGCCGACTGGGGAGCAGTTCTTC
j_call: TRBJ2-1
v_call: TRBV5-1
d_call: .
clone_size: .

cdr3_aa: CASSSGGYEQYF
cdr3_nt: TGTGCCAGCAGCTCGGGGGGCTACGAGCAGTACTTC
j_call: TRBJ2-7
v_call: TRBV11-2
d_call: TRBD2
clone_size: .

cdr3_aa: CASSPGQSADTQYF
cdr3_nt: TGTGCCAGCAGCCCTGGGCAGTCGGCAGATACGCAGTATTTT
j_call: TRBJ2-3
v_call: TRBV6-5
d_call: .
clone_size: once

cdr3_aa: CASSLVSQETQYF
cdr3_nt: TGTGCCAGCAGCTTAGTCTCCCAAGAGACCCAGTACTTC
j_call: TRBJ2-5
v_call: TRBV7-9
d_call: .
clone_size: .

cdr3_aa: CASTIAGEETQYF
cdr3_nt: TGCGCCAGCACTATAGCGGGAGAAGAGACCCAGTACTTC
j_call: TRBJ2-5
v_call: TRBV5-1
d_call: TRBD2
clone_size: .

cdr3_aa: CASSLGGTENTEAFF
cdr3_nt: TGTGCCAGCAGCTTGGGAGGAACAGAGAACACTGAAGCTTTCTTT
j_call: TRBJ1-1
v_call: TRBV5-8
d_call: .
clone_size: once

cdr3_aa: CASFPGTSGTGELFF
cdr3_nt: TGCGCCAGTTTTCCCGGGACTAGCGGGACGGGGGAGCTGTTTTTT
j_call: TRBJ2-2
v_call: TRBV5-1
d_call: TRBD2
clone_size: .

cdr3_aa: CASRRDRGWEPQHF
cdr3_nt: TGTGCCAGCAGACGAGACAGGGGATGGGAACCCCAGCATTTT
j_call: TRBJ1-5
v_call: TRBV2
d_call: TRBD1
clone_size: .

cdr3_aa: CASRAGTRGEQFF
cdr3_nt: TGCGCCAGCAGGGCAGGGACCCGCGGTGAGCAGTTCTTC
j_call: TRBJ2-1
v_call: TRBV10-1
d_call: .
clone_size: .

cdr3_aa: CASSPGTRLYNEQFF
cdr3_nt: TGTGCCAGCAGCCCTGGGACTAGATTATACAATGAGCAGTTCTTC
j_call: TRBJ2-1
v_call: TRBV7-2
d_call: TRBD2
clone_size: few

cdr3_aa: CASSLSGQAAYEQYF
cdr3_nt: TGTGCCAGCAGCTTGTCGGGACAGGCCGCCTACGAGCAGTACTTC
j_call: TRBJ2-7
v_call: TRBV5-4
d_call: TRBD1
clone_size: .

cdr3_aa: CASSLRTGGFLPNTEAFF
cdr3_nt: TGTGCCAGCAGCCTACGGACAGGGGGCTTCCTCCCGAACACTGAAGCTTTCTTT
j_call: TRBJ1-1
v_call: TRBV9
d_call: TRBD1
clone_size: .

cdr3_aa: CASSFQSGRALEQYF
cdr3_nt: TGTGCCAGCAGCTTTCAAAGCGGGAGGGCCTTGGAGCAGTACTTC
j_call: TRBJ2-7
v_call: TRBV5-6
d_call: TRBD2
clone_size: .

cdr3_aa: CASSVGGQLNEKLFF
cdr3_nt: TGTGCCAGCAGCGTAGGAGGACAGCTTAATGAAAAACTGTTTTTT
j_call: TRBJ1-4
v_call: TRBV9
d_call: .
clone_size: .

cdr3_aa: CASSLPRPGLSGNTIYF
cdr3_nt: TGTGCCAGCAGTTTACCTAGGCCAGGGCTCTCTGGAAACACCATATATTTT
j_call: TRBJ1-3
v_call: TRBV28
d_call: .
clone_size: few

cdr3_aa: CASSRDTNGYTF
cdr3_nt: TGTGCCAGCAGCCGGGACACTAATGGCTACACCTTC
j_call: TRBJ1-2
v_call: TRBV7-9
d_call: .
clone_size: .

cdr3_aa: CASSTPLNPGEQYF
cdr3_nt: TGTGCCAGCAGCACACCACTCAACCCCGGCGAGCAGTACTTC
j_call: TRBJ2-7
v_call: TRBV28
d_call: .
clone_size: .

cdr3_aa: CASMDETQYF
cdr3_nt: TGTGCCAGCATGGACGAGACCCAGTACTTC
j_call: TRBJ2-5
v_call: TRBV28
d_call: .
clone_size: .

cdr3_aa: CAAGRSYGYTF
cdr3_nt: TGTGCCGCGGGACGCAGCTATGGCTACACCTTC
j_call: TRBJ1-2
v_call: TRBV2
d_call: .
clone_size: .

cdr3_aa: CASSLETSGRKTYEQYF
cdr3_nt: TGTGCCAGCAGCTTAGAGACTAGCGGGAGAAAGACCTACGAGCAGTACTTC
j_call: TRBJ2-7
v_call: TRBV11-2
d_call: TRBD2
clone_size: .

cdr3_aa: CSALTSYEQYF
cdr3_nt: TGCAGCGCCCTGACTAGCTACGAGCAGTACTTC
j_call: TRBJ2-7
v_call: TRBV29-1
d_call: .
clone_size: .

cdr3_aa: CASSRGGTNYGYTF
cdr3_nt: TGTGCCAGCAGTAGGGGCGGAACAAACTATGGCTACACCTTC
j_call: TRBJ1-2
v_call: TRBV28
d_call: .
clone_size: .

cdr3_aa: CASRALTGLPSQPQHF
cdr3_nt: TGTGCCAGCAGGGCCTTGACAGGGCTTCCTTCTCAGCCCCAGCATTTT
j_call: TRBJ1-5
v_call: TRBV27
d_call: TRBD1
clone_size: .

cdr3_aa: CARPPPTGINYGYTF
cdr3_nt: TGTGCCAGACCCCCTCCCACAGGGATTAACTATGGCTACACCTTC
j_call: TRBJ1-2
v_call: TRBV7-2
d_call: .
clone_size: many

cdr3_aa: CASSMAGQINEKLFF
cdr3_nt: TGTGCCAGTAGTATGGCCGGACAGATCAATGAAAAACTGTTTTTT
j_call: TRBJ1-4
v_call: TRBV19
d_call: .
clone_size: .

cdr3_aa: CASSKRKETSEQFF
cdr3_nt: TGTGCCAGCAGCAAAAGGAAGGAGACAAGTGAGCAGTTCTTC
j_call: TRBJ2-1
v_call: TRBV21-1
d_call: .
clone_size: .

cdr3_aa: CATSRESGAYEQYF
cdr3_nt: TGTGCCACCAGCAGAGAGAGCGGAGCCTACGAGCAGTACTTC
j_call: TRBJ2-7
v_call: TRBV15
d_call: .
clone_size: .

cdr3_aa: CASSSLFDSHNEKLFF
cdr3_nt: TGTGCCAGCAGTAGTCTTTTTGACAGCCACAATGAAAAACTGTTTTTT
j_call: TRBJ1-4
v_call: TRBV2
d_call: .
clone_size: .

cdr3_aa: CASSLSRDTQYF
cdr3_nt: TGCGCCAGCAGCTTGTCGCGGGATACGCAGTATTTT
j_call: TRBJ2-3
v_call: TRBV5-1
d_call: .
clone_size: .

cdr3_aa: CASSFGGTRETQYF
cdr3_nt: TGTGCCAGCAGCTTCGGGGGCACGAGGGAGACCCAGTACTTC
j_call: TRBJ2-5
v_call: TRBV5-6
d_call: .
clone_size: .

cdr3_aa: CASSQARDSRYTF
cdr3_nt: TGCGCCAGCAGCCAAGCAAGGGACAGCCGCTACACCTTC
j_call: TRBJ1-2
v_call: TRBV4-1
d_call: TRBD1
clone_size: few

cdr3_aa: CASSIDGNTEAFF
cdr3_nt: TGTGCCAGCAGTATAGACGGGAACACTGAAGCTTTCTTT
j_call: TRBJ1-1
v_call: TRBV7-2
d_call: .
clone_size: .

cdr3_aa: CSARGLREQYF
cdr3_nt: TGCAGTGCTAGAGGGCTACGCGAGCAGTACTTC
j_call: TRBJ2-7
v_call: TRBV20-1
d_call: .
clone_size: many

cdr3_aa: CASSLTVMNTEAFF
cdr3_nt: TGTGCCAGTAGTTTGACAGTAATGAACACTGAAGCTTTCTTT
j_call: TRBJ1-1
v_call: TRBV19
d_call: .
clone_size: .

cdr3_aa: CASSERQGAYTEAFF
cdr3_nt: TGTGCCAGCAGCGAGAGACAGGGGGCCTACACTGAAGCTTTCTTT
j_call: TRBJ1-1
v_call: TRBV9
d_call: TRBD1
clone_size: many

cdr3_aa: CASSLGGSREQFF
cdr3_nt: TGTGCCAGCAGTTTGGGCGGGAGCAGGGAGCAGTTCTTC
j_call: TRBJ2-1
v_call: TRBV28
d_call: TRBD2
clone_size: .

cdr3_aa: CASSRQTNEKLFF
cdr3_nt: TGTGCCAGCAGTCGACAGACTAATGAAAAACTGTTTTTT
j_call: TRBJ1-4
v_call: TRBV6-1
d_call: .
clone_size: .

cdr3_aa: CASSDSWGGTEAFF
cdr3_nt: TGTGCCAGCAGTGACTCGTGGGGAGGCACTGAAGCTTTCTTT
j_call: TRBJ1-1
v_call: TRBV6-4
d_call: .
clone_size: .

cdr3_aa: CASRADTQYF
cdr3_nt: TGTGCCAGCAGAGCAGATACGCAGTATTTT
j_call: TRBJ2-3
v_call: TRBV25-1
d_call: .
clone_size: few

cdr3_aa: CASSYMGSSADSGYTF
cdr3_nt: TGTGCCAGCAGTTACATGGGATCGTCAGCCGACTCTGGCTACACCTTC
j_call: TRBJ1-2
v_call: TRBV2
d_call: .
clone_size: few

cdr3_aa: CASSTDGNTIYF
cdr3_nt: TGTGCCAGCAGCACGGACGGAAACACCATATATTTT
j_call: TRBJ1-3
v_call: TRBV28
d_call: .
clone_size: .

cdr3_aa: CATSRAGTGGDKLFF
cdr3_nt: TGTGCCACCAGCAGGGCCGGGACAGGAGGGGATAAACTGTTTTTT
j_call: TRBJ1-4
v_call: TRBV15
d_call: TRBD1
clone_size: .

cdr3_aa: CASSTGTGAEKLFF
cdr3_nt: TGCGCCAGCAGCACCGGGACAGGGGCTGAAAAACTGTTTTTT
j_call: TRBJ1-4
v_call: TRBV5-1
d_call: TRBD1
clone_size: .

cdr3_aa: CASSLNAGHNEQFF
cdr3_nt: TGTGCCAGCAGTTTAAATGCCGGCCACAATGAGCAGTTCTTC
j_call: TRBJ2-1
v_call: TRBV27
d_call: .
clone_size: .

cdr3_aa: CASSYTGTGTEAFF
cdr3_nt: TGCGCCAGCAGCTACACAGGGACGGGCACTGAAGCTTTCTTT
j_call: TRBJ1-1
v_call: TRBV5-1
d_call: .
clone_size: .

cdr3_aa: CSVRGVTGELFF
cdr3_nt: TGCAGCGTTCGGGGGGTCACCGGGGAGCTGTTTTTT
j_call: TRBJ2-2
v_call: TRBV29-1
d_call: TRBD2
clone_size: .

cdr3_aa: CASSLQGGWQETQYF
cdr3_nt: TGCGCCAGCAGCTTACAGGGCGGATGGCAAGAGACCCAGTACTTC
j_call: TRBJ2-5
v_call: TRBV5-1
d_call: .
clone_size: .

cdr3_aa: CASSGSNNEQFF
cdr3_nt: TGTGCCAGCAGTGGCTCGAACAATGAGCAGTTCTTC
j_call: TRBJ2-1
v_call: TRBV25-1
d_call: .
clone_size: .

cdr3_aa: CASSYWGNTGELFF
cdr3_nt: TGTGCCAGCAGTTACTGGGGGAACACCGGGGAGCTGTTTTTT
j_call: TRBJ2-2
v_call: TRBV6-5
d_call: .
clone_size: .

cdr3_aa: CASSPGTDHNEQFF
cdr3_nt: TGCGCCAGCAGCCCCGGGACAGATCACAATGAGCAGTTCTTC
j_call: TRBJ2-1
v_call: TRBV5-1
d_call: TRBD1
clone_size: few

cdr3_aa: CASRQGWGNTEAFF
cdr3_nt: TGTGCCAGTAGACAGGGCTGGGGAAACACTGAAGCTTTCTTT
j_call: TRBJ1-1
v_call: TRBV19
d_call: .
clone_size: .